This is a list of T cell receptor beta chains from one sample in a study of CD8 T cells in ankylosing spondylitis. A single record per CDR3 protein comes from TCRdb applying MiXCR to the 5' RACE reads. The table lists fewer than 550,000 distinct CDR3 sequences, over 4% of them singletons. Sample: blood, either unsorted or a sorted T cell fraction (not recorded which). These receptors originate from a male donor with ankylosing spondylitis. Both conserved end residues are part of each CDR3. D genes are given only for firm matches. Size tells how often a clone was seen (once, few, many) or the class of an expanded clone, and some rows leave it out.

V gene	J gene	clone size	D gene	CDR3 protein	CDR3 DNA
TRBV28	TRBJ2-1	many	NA	CASSFIHMGTSSYNEQFF	TGTGCCAGCAGTTTTATACATATGGGGACGAGCTCCTACAATGAGCAGTTCTTC
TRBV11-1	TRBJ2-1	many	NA	CASSKGGVGYEQFF	TGTGCCAGCAGCAAGGGGGGCGTCGGATACGAGCAGTTCTTC
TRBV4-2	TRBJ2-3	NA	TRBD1	CASSQRSRGRTDTQYF	TGTGCCAGCAGCCAAAGGAGCAGGGGGCGCACAGATACGCAGTATTTT
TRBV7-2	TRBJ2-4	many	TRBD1	CASSPTGKGYRNIQYF	TGTGCCAGCAGCCCGACAGGGAAGGGATACAGAAACATTCAGTACTTC
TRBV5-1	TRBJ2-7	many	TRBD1	CASSTQTGGAYEQYF	TGCGCCAGCAGCACTCAGACAGGGGGGGCCTACGAGCAGTACTTC
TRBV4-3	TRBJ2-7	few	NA	CASSQGDGWSYEQYF	TGCGCCAGCAGCCAAGGGGACGGATGGTCCTACGAGCAGTACTTC
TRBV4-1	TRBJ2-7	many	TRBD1	CASSQGTGFREQYF	TGCGCCAGCAGCCAAGGGACAGGTTTCCGCGAGCAGTACTTC
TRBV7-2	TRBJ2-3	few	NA	CASSLTGIADTQYF	TGTGCCAGCAGCTTAACTGGGATCGCAGATACGCAGTATTTT
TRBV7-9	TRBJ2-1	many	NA	CASSTSSRGSLYNEQFF	TGTGCCAGCAGCACCTCGAGTAGAGGGTCCTTATACAATGAGCAGTTCTTC
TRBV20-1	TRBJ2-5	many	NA	CSLTRTGRDQETQYF	TGCAGTCTAACTCGGACAGGGAGGGACCAAGAGACCCAGTACTTC
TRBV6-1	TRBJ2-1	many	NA	CASRRISYNEQFF	TGTGCCAGTAGGAGAATCTCCTACAATGAGCAGTTCTTC
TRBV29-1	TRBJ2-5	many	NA	CSVDGSGETQYF	TGCAGCGTTGACGGGAGTGGGGAGACCCAGTACTTC
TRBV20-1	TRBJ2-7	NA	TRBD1	CSARGQQPYRSNYEQYF	TGCAGTGCTAGGGGACAGCAACCTTATAGATCGAACTACGAGCAGTACTTC
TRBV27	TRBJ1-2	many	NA	CASSLQGSGYGYTF	TGTGCCAGCAGTTTGCAGGGAAGCGGCTATGGCTACACCTTC
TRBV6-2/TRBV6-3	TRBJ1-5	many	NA	CASTTGIWKSQPQHF	TGTGCCAGCACCACAGGGATATGGAAGAGTCAGCCCCAGCATTTT
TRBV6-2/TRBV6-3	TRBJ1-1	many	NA	CASSATTYGVRMNTEAFF	TGTGCCAGCAGTGCCACCACTTACGGGGTGAGAATGAACACTGAAGCTTTCTTT
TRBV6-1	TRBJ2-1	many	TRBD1	CASRRDRGRDEQFF	TGTGCCAGCAGAAGAGACAGGGGTCGCGATGAGCAGTTCTTC
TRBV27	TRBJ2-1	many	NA	CASSSQGLGVYNEQFF	TGTGCCAGCAGTTCCCAAGGCCTAGGGGTTTACAATGAGCAGTTCTTC
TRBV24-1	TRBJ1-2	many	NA	CATSDPSGTNYGYTF	TGTGCCACCAGTGATCCCTCAGGGACTAACTATGGCTACACCTTC
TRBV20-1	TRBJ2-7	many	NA	CSPYRETTVDEQYF	TGCAGCCCATACAGGGAAACGACGGTAGACGAGCAGTACTTC
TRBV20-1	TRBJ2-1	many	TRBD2	CSATYGLAGVSYNEQFF	TGCAGTGCTACGTACGGACTAGCGGGAGTATCCTACAATGAGCAGTTCTTC
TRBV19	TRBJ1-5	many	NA	CASSIGTVNQPQHF	TGTGCCAGTAGTATTGGGACGGTTAATCAGCCCCAGCATTTT
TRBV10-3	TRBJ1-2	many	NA	CAISESRNDYGYTF	TGTGCCATCAGTGAGTCTCGGAATGACTATGGCTACACCTTC
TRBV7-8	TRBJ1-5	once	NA	CSSSFWHVSNQPQHF	TGTTCCAGCAGCTTCTGGCATGTTAGCAATCAGCCCCAGCATTTT
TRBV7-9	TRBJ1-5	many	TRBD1	CASSSGGAGQPQHF	TGTGCCAGCAGCTCAGGGGGCGCAGGTCAGCCCCAGCATTTT
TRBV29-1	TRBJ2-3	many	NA	CSVVPLDTQYF	TGCAGCGTTGTGCCCCTGGATACGCAGTATTTT
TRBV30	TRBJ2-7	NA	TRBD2	CAWSVPSGGYEQYF	TGTGCCTGGAGTGTACCATCGGGGGGCTACGAGCAGTACTTC
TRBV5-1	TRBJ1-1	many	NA	CASSLMGQAEAFF	TGCGCCAGCAGCCTGATGGGGCAGGCTGAAGCTTTCTTT
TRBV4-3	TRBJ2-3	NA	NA	CASSQDLGEADTQYF	TGCGCCAGCAGCCAAGATTTGGGGGAAGCAGATACGCAGTATTTT
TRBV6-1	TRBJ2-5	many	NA	CASSEGFGETQYF	TGTGCCAGCAGTGAGGGATTCGGGGAGACCCAGTACTTC
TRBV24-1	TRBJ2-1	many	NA	CATSDSPSYNEQFF	TGTGCCACCAGTGATTCCCCCTCCTACAATGAGCAGTTCTTC
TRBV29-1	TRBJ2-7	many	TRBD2	CSVRTRTGYEQYF	TGCAGCGTAAGGACTAGGACCGGCTACGAGCAGTACTTC
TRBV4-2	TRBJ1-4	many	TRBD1	CASSLGTGGSVTNEKLFF	TGTGCCAGCAGCCTCGGGACAGGGGGCTCTGTGACTAATGAAAAACTGTTTTTT
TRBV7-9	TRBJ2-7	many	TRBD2	CASSGLAEVYEQYF	TGTGCCAGCAGCGGACTAGCGGAGGTCTACGAGCAGTACTTC
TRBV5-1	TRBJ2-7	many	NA	CASRGGNYEQYF	TGCGCCAGCCGAGGCGGAAACTACGAGCAGTACTTC
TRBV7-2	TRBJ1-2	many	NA	CASSLARWRGYTF	TGTGCCAGCAGCTTAGCTCGGTGGAGGGGCTACACCTTC
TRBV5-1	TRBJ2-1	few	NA	CASSLIAPGTSGEQFF	TGCGCCAGCAGCTTGATCGCCCCGGGAACGAGCGGTGAGCAGTTCTTC
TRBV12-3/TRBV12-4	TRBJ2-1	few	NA	CASSPSSRSEQFF	TGTGCCAGCAGTCCCTCTAGCAGGAGTGAGCAGTTCTTC
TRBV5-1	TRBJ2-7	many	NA	CASSLSTSLSYEQYF	TGCGCCAGCAGCTTGTCGACATCCCTCTCCTACGAGCAGTACTTC
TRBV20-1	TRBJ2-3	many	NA	CSARDPLPDTQYF	TGCAGTGCTAGAGACCCCCTCCCAGATACGCAGTATTTT
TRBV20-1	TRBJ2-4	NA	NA	CSARDPTKNIQYF	TGCAGTGCTAGAGATCCCACCAAAAACATTCAGTACTTC
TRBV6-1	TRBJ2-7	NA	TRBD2	CASNKRGALYEQYF	TGTGCCAGCAATAAGCGGGGGGCTTTATACGAGCAGTACTTC
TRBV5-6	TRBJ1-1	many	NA	CASSLLYTEAFF	TGTGCCAGCAGCCTACTCTACACTGAAGCTTTCTTT